Listed below are T cell receptor beta chains from one sample, sequenced in a study of blood T cell repertoires in COVID-19. Method: immunoSEQ multiplex PCR; TCRdb's copy keeps in-frame clones and lacks some. The table lists fewer than 450,000 clones, 75% to 90% of them singletons. The sample comprised peripheral blood. These TCRs come from a woman aged 50 to 60 with COVID-19, enrolled during active disease. CDR3s include the opening cysteine and the closing phenylalanine or tryptophan. The order of the fields is J gene, clone size, V gene, CDR3 length, D gene, CDR3 DNA, CDR3 protein. The D gene is left open where the match is weak. Some rows mark clone size as missing; the rest say once, few, many or name a class of expanded clone.

>TRBJ2-1|-|TRBV9|15|-
TGTGCCAGCAGCGTAGCCCAGCTAGTTTACAATGAGCAGTTCTTC
CASSVAQLVYNEQFF
>TRBJ1-3|once|TRBV6-5|15|TRBD1
TGTGCCAGCAAATCGGACAGGGGGCTTGTAAACACCATATATTTT
CASKSDRGLVNTIYF
>TRBJ1-2|few|TRBV12-3/TRBV12-4|13|-
TGTGCCAGCACCATGACAGACTACTATGGCTACACCTTC
CASTMTDYYGYTF
>TRBJ2-7|-|TRBV5-1|15|-
TGCGCCAGCAGCGTGTTGGACAGTCCGCATTACGAGCAGTACTTC
CASSVLDSPHYEQYF
>TRBJ2-7|-|TRBV7-8|15|TRBD1
TGTGCCAGCAGCTTAGGTGGACAGGGGTCCCTCGAGCAGTACTTC
CASSLGGQGSLEQYF
>TRBJ2-3|-|TRBV3-1/TRBV3-2|15|TRBD1
TGTGCCAGCAGCATACGGGACAGGGGATTAGATACGCAGTATTTT
CASSIRDRGLDTQYF
>TRBJ2-1|-|TRBV11-2|14|TRBD2
TGTGCCAGCAGCTTCGGCAGCGGGAGGGGCGAGCAGTTCTTC
CASSFGSGRGEQFF
>TRBJ2-7|-|TRBV6-6|14|-
TGTGCCAGCAGTTACTCTCAGGGGACCTACGAGCAGTACTTC
CASSYSQGTYEQYF
>TRBJ2-6|-|TRBV19|18|TRBD1
TGTGCCAGCAGGACTGCGGGACAGGGGTCGCTTGGGGCCAACGTCCTGACTTTC
CASRTAGQGSLGANVLTF
>TRBJ1-4|-|TRBV19|14|-
TGTGCCAGTACGGGAGGCAGGGTAGCTGAAAAACTGTTTTTT
CASTGGRVAEKLFF
>TRBJ1-1|-|TRBV19|14|-
TGTGCCAGTAGTATTGTAGGGGATGGCACTGAAGCTTTCTTT
CASSIVGDGTEAFF
>TRBJ2-7|-|TRBV7-2|14|TRBD2
TGTGCCAGCAGCTTAGTGGGACTAGTGGATGAGCAGTACTTC
CASSLVGLVDEQYF
>TRBJ2-2|-|TRBV14|15|-
TGTGCCAGCAGCCAAGTTGTGGGAGTTACCGGGGAGCTGTTTTTT
CASSQVVGVTGELFF
>TRBJ1-6|few|TRBV5-5|18|-
TGTGCCAGCAGCTTGGCCCCCGGACTTTTACCCGTTAATTCACCCCTCCACTTT
CASSLAPGLLPVNSPLHF
>TRBJ1-5|-|TRBV6-2/TRBV6-3|12|-
TGTGCCAGCAGTTACCCTCGGCAGCCCCAGCATTTT
CASSYPRQPQHF
>TRBJ2-1|once|TRBV29-1|13|-
TGCAGCGTTGACCCCGGGAGTAGGAATGAGCAGTTCTTC
CSVDPGSRNEQFF
>TRBJ2-7|-|TRBV7-2|13|TRBD2
TGTGCCAGCAGCCCTAGCGGGCGGTACGAGCAGTACTTC
CASSPSGRYEQYF
>TRBJ2-1|-|TRBV5-5|16|TRBD2
TGTGCCAGCAGCCCCTCCTCCGGGGGGTCGCACAATGAGCAGTTCTTC
CASSPSSGGSHNEQFF
>TRBJ2-7|-|TRBV10-2|13|TRBD2
TGCGCCAGCAGTGGGGGACTAGCGGGACCCCAGTCCTTC
CASSGGLAGPQSF
>TRBJ2-7|-|TRBV24-1|17|TRBD2
TGTGCCACCAACGAGCCCCCCAGGACTAGCGCAGACTACGAGCAGTACTTC
CATNEPPRTSADYEQYF
>TRBJ2-7|-|TRBV4-2|15|TRBD2
TGTGCCAGCAGCCTGGGGACTAGCGGGGCCTACGAGCAGTACTTC
CASSLGTSGAYEQYF
>TRBJ2-7|-|TRBV30|12|-
TGTGCCTTGTCCCTTGGCGGTTACGAGCAGTACTTC
CALSLGGYEQYF
>TRBJ1-3|-|TRBV7-9|15|-
TGTGCCAGCAGCTTAACAGGAAGCTCTGGAAACACCATATATTTT
CASSLTGSSGNTIYF
>TRBJ2-1|-|TRBV19|17|TRBD2
TGTGCCAGTAGTACCAGCACTAGCGGGCCGTCCTACAATGAGCAGTTCTTC
CASSTSTSGPSYNEQFF
>TRBJ1-1|-|TRBV12-3/TRBV12-4|12|TRBD1
TGTGCCAGCAGTTCCCGAACAAGGGGGCCGTTCTTT
CASSSRTRGPFF
>TRBJ2-2|-|TRBV7-9|17|TRBD2
TGTGCCAGCAGCCCCCCAACCGGGACTAGAGACACCGGGGAGCTGTTTTTT
CASSPPTGTRDTGELFF
>TRBJ2-1|-|TRBV7-2|17|TRBD2
TGTGCCAGCAGCTTATTGCTAGCGGGAGTTGGATTCAATGAGCAGTTCTTC
CASSLLLAGVGFNEQFF
>TRBJ2-2|-|TRBV27|15|TRBD1
TGTGCCAGCAGGGGAGGACAGGGTGGAACCGGGGAGCTGTTTTTT
CASRGGQGGTGELFF
>TRBJ1-2|-|TRBV7-9|13|TRBD1
TGTGCCAGCAGCCTTAGGGACAGTAATGGCTACACCTTC
CASSLRDSNGYTF
>TRBJ2-7|-|TRBV30|17|TRBD2
TGTGCCTGGACCCCGCTTGGACTAGCGGGAGTCTCACACGAGCAGTACTTC
CAWTPLGLAGVSHEQYF
>TRBJ2-1|-|TRBV5-1|13|-
TGCGCCAGCAGCCCTCCCAGGAGGGATGAGCAGTTCTTC
CASSPPRRDEQFF
>TRBJ1-1|many|TRBV24-1|14|-
TGTGCCACCAGTGAAGGTGAAGGGGACACTGAAGCTTTCTTT
CATSEGEGDTEAFF
>TRBJ2-3|once|TRBV7-9|17|-
TGTGCCAGCAGCTTCGGCATAGCGGTAGCAAGCACAGATACGCAGTATTTT
CASSFGIAVASTDTQYF
>TRBJ1-5|-|TRBV23-1|17|-
TGCGCCAGGAGCCGAGGGGATGGCGGGGAGGGCAATCAGCCCCAGCATTTT
CARSRGDGGEGNQPQHF
>TRBJ1-2|-|TRBV3-1/TRBV3-2|12|-
TGTGCCAGCAGCCAAAACAGGGTTGGCTACACCTTC
CASSQNRVGYTF
>TRBJ1-3|-|TRBV5-4|17|TRBD1
TGTGCCAGCAGCGGGACAGGGTTGGGGGGAAATGGAAACACCATATATTTT
CASSGTGLGGNGNTIYF
>TRBJ2-5|-|TRBV7-8|16|-
TGTGCCAGCAGCTTAGGTGGAGGGGTCACTCAAGAGACCCAGTACTTC
CASSLGGGVTQETQYF
>TRBJ1-1|-|TRBV11-2|13|-
TGTGCCAGCAGCTTAGATTTGGGGAGTGAAGCTTTCTTT
CASSLDLGSEAFF
>TRBJ2-1|once|TRBV7-8|14|-
TGTGCCAGCAGCGCCCCGGCACTAGTTGGTGAGCAGTTCTTC
CASSAPALVGEQFF
>TRBJ1-5|-|TRBV12-2|16|-
TGTGCAAGTCGCTCCTCACAGGGAATGCGCAATCAGCCCCAGCATTTT
CASRSSQGMRNQPQHF
>TRBJ1-5|-|TRBV5-5|13|TRBD1
TGTGCCAGCAGCCCCGACAGGGATCAGCCCCAGCATTTT
CASSPDRDQPQHF
>TRBJ2-1|-|TRBV11-2|14|-
TGTGCCAGCAGCACGTCCGGGGGAGTCAATGAGCAGTTCTTC
CASSTSGGVNEQFF
>TRBJ2-7|-|TRBV6-5|15|-
TGTGCCAGCAGTTCCCAACCTCGGGTAGGCTACGAGCAGTACTTC
CASSSQPRVGYEQYF
>TRBJ1-1|-|TRBV6-5|12|-
TGTGCCACAGCCAGGGCCCCAACTGAAGCTTTCTTT
CATARAPTEAFF
>TRBJ2-1|-|TRBV10-1|15|-
TGCGCCAGCTCGCAGCGGGGAGGGGGGGTGGATGAGCAGTTCTTC
CASSQRGGGVDEQFF
>TRBJ2-3|-|TRBV13|15|TRBD2
TGTGCCAGCATATGGCGGGAGAGTAGCACAGATACGCAGTATTTT
CASIWRESSTDTQYF